These T cell receptor beta chains were read from a single sample in a study of blood T cell repertoires in COVID-19. Profiled with immunoSEQ multiplex PCR; TCRdb holds only in-frame clones, not every one. The data hold around 74,000 clones, with more than 90% observed a single time. The specimen sequenced was peripheral blood. The receptor source for this set is an elderly woman with active or convalescent COVID-19. The CDR3 runs from the conserved cysteine through the conserved F or W. A D gene is named only where the DNA matches it firmly. Where a row states a size, it is once, few, many or the class of an expanded clone; other rows omit it.

size	J	D	V	CDR3	DNA
NA	TRBJ1-1	TRBD1	TRBV5-1	CASREQDRITEAFF	TGCGCCAGCAGAGAACAGGACAGGATCACTGAAGCTTTCTTT
NA	TRBJ1-4	TRBD1	TRBV5-8	CASSQDRKKLFF	TGTGCCAGCAGCCAGGACAGGAAAAAACTGTTTTTT
NA	TRBJ1-5	TRBD1	TRBV10-3	CAIRVLSKTGYNQPQHF	TGTGCCATCAGGGTCTTATCTAAGACAGGGTACAATCAGCCCCAGCATTTT
NA	TRBJ2-2	TRBD1	TRBV29-1	CTYRGPPTGELFF	TGCACCTACAGGGGCCCCCCCACCGGGGAGCTGTTTTTT
NA	TRBJ1-6	NA	TRBV5-1	CASSLEGAYNSPLHF	TGCGCCAGCAGCTTGGAGGGAGCCTATAATTCACCCCTCCACTTT
many	TRBJ1-2	TRBD1	TRBV5-8	CASSRGQGGYGYTF	TGTGCCAGCAGCCGAGGACAGGGAGGCTATGGCTACACCTTC
NA	TRBJ1-4	NA	TRBV4-3	CASSQGTATNEKLFF	TGCGCCAGCAGCCAAGGGACAGCAACTAATGAAAAACTGTTTTTT
NA	TRBJ2-3	TRBD2	TRBV4-2	CASSQDLGLAVPDTQYF	TGTGCCAGCAGCCAAGATCTGGGACTAGCGGTTCCGGATACGCAGTATTTT
NA	TRBJ1-3	TRBD1	TRBV5-1	CASTDRAGNTIYF	TGCGCCAGTACTGACAGGGCTGGAAACACCATATATTTT
NA	TRBJ2-2	TRBD1	TRBV19	CASVQGSWGMRTGELFF	TGTGCCAGTGTACAGGGGTCCTGGGGAATGAGGACCGGGGAGCTGTTTTTT